These T cell receptor beta chains were read from a single sample in a study of regulatory T cells in long-lasting Graves disease. TCRdb re-derived calls from the multiplex PCR reads in MiXCR, one entry per CDR3 protein. The sample contains around 450,000 distinct CDR3 sequences, 20% to 25% of which appear only once. The input for sequencing was peripheral blood mononuclear cells (PBMCs), taken when the disease was refractory, from a patient treated with antithyroid drugs. These receptor sequences come from a female donor with Graves disease. Each CDR3 is given with its conserved first and last residue. The order of the fields is CDR3 DNA, CDR3 protein, D gene, clone size, V gene, J gene. The D gene is left open where the match is weak. Clone size, where shown, is once, few, many, or a class for clones that have expanded.

cdr3_nt: TGTGCCAGCAGTTACTCGTGGACCTCCTACGAGCAGTACTTC
cdr3_aa: CASSYSWTSYEQYF
d_call: NA
clone_size: many
v_call: TRBV6-5
j_call: TRBJ2-7

cdr3_nt: TGCGCCAGCAGCCCCGTAGACCTAAGGGATTCACCCCTCCACTTT
cdr3_aa: CASSPVDLRDSPLHF
d_call: NA
clone_size: few
v_call: TRBV4-1
j_call: TRBJ1-6

cdr3_nt: TGTGCCAGCAGTCGGGACATATACTCTGGGGCCAACGTCCTGACTTTC
cdr3_aa: CASSRDIYSGANVLTF
d_call: NA
clone_size: few
v_call: TRBV27
j_call: TRBJ2-6

cdr3_nt: TGTGCCAGCAGTGAATCCAAAATCCACCCGCGGACAGGGACGAGCAATCAGCCCCAGCATTTT
cdr3_aa: CASSESKIHPRTGTSNQPQHF
d_call: TRBD1
clone_size: NA
v_call: TRBV25-1
j_call: TRBJ1-5

cdr3_nt: TGTGCCAGCAGTTCCGACAGGTTGCAAGAGACCCAGTACTTC
cdr3_aa: CASSSDRLQETQYF
d_call: NA
clone_size: many
v_call: TRBV28
j_call: TRBJ2-5

cdr3_nt: TGTGCCATCCGTGGCCAGGGGGGCGAGCAGTACTTC
cdr3_aa: CAIRGQGGEQYF
d_call: NA
clone_size: NA
v_call: TRBV10-3
j_call: TRBJ2-7

cdr3_nt: TGTGCCATCAGTGAGCCCTCGGGGGACTATGGCTACACCTTC
cdr3_aa: CAISEPSGDYGYTF
d_call: NA
clone_size: few
v_call: TRBV10-3
j_call: TRBJ1-2

cdr3_nt: TGCAGTGCTTCCGGGACAGGGGAAACCGGGGAGCTGTTTTTT
cdr3_aa: CSASGTGETGELFF
d_call: TRBD1
clone_size: few
v_call: TRBV20-1
j_call: TRBJ2-2

cdr3_nt: TGTGCCAGCAGCTTAGTGGGGACTTCACCCCTCCACTTT
cdr3_aa: CASSLVGTSPLHF
d_call: NA
clone_size: few
v_call: TRBV7-9
j_call: TRBJ1-6

cdr3_nt: TGCAGTGCCCTGTTTAGCGGGGGCAACGAGCAGTACTTC
cdr3_aa: CSALFSGGNEQYF
d_call: TRBD2
clone_size: NA
v_call: TRBV20-1
j_call: TRBJ2-7

cdr3_nt: TGTGCCAGCAGTCCGGGTATTCTCTCTCAGCCCCAGCATTTT
cdr3_aa: CASSPGILSQPQHF
d_call: NA
clone_size: many
v_call: TRBV6-1
j_call: TRBJ1-5

cdr3_nt: TGTGCCAGCAGCCAAGTCGCACCGGCTTCTGGAAACACCATATATTTT
cdr3_aa: CASSQVAPASGNTIYF
d_call: NA
clone_size: NA
v_call: TRBV3-1
j_call: TRBJ1-3

cdr3_nt: TGTGCCAGCAGTCCCAATGGGAGACAGGGGGATGAAAAACTGTTTTTT
cdr3_aa: CASSPNGRQGDEKLFF
d_call: TRBD1
clone_size: NA
v_call: TRBV6-1
j_call: TRBJ1-4

cdr3_nt: TGTGCCAGCAGCCTCAACAGGGGGGCTTTCTTT
cdr3_aa: CASSLNRGAFF
d_call: TRBD1
clone_size: few
v_call: TRBV7-9
j_call: TRBJ1-1

cdr3_nt: TGCAGTGCCTCGACAGTCGGCGGGCGTCACACTGAAGCTTTCTTT
cdr3_aa: CSASTVGGRHTEAFF
d_call: NA
clone_size: NA
v_call: TRBV20-1
j_call: TRBJ1-1

cdr3_nt: TGTGCCAGCAGCCCGAAATATGCAGGACGGCAAGAGACCCAGTACTTC
cdr3_aa: CASSPKYAGRQETQYF
d_call: NA
clone_size: many
v_call: TRBV5-6
j_call: TRBJ2-5

cdr3_nt: TGTGCCAGCGGTTGGCCTATAGCGGGGGCAAACAATGAGCAGTTCTTC
cdr3_aa: CASGWPIAGANNEQFF
d_call: TRBD2
clone_size: NA
v_call: TRBV2
j_call: TRBJ2-1

cdr3_nt: TGTGCCAGCAGCCCGAGGACTAGCGGTCTCTACGAGCAGTACTTC
cdr3_aa: CASSPRTSGLYEQYF
d_call: TRBD2
clone_size: NA
v_call: TRBV7-3
j_call: TRBJ2-7

cdr3_nt: TGTGCCAGCAGCTTAGGCGGGAGGGAAGGGGGTGAGCAGTTCTTC
cdr3_aa: CASSLGGREGGEQFF
d_call: TRBD2
clone_size: NA
v_call: TRBV6-1
j_call: TRBJ2-1

cdr3_nt: TGTGCCAGCAGTGCCCTCAGGGGGGCAGATACGCAGTATTTT
cdr3_aa: CASSALRGADTQYF
d_call: NA
clone_size: NA
v_call: TRBV6-1
j_call: TRBJ2-3

cdr3_nt: TGCGCCAGCAGCCAAGAGTACGGGACAGCTGGGGCCAACGTCCTGACTTTC
cdr3_aa: CASSQEYGTAGANVLTF
d_call: TRBD1
clone_size: few
v_call: TRBV4-1
j_call: TRBJ2-6

cdr3_nt: TGCGCCAGCAGCCTGAATGATTCGGGTGAAAAACTGTTTTTT
cdr3_aa: CASSLNDSGEKLFF
d_call: NA
clone_size: NA
v_call: TRBV4-1
j_call: TRBJ1-4

cdr3_nt: TGCAGTGCAAGGACAGGGAGGGCCAATCAGCCCCAGCATTTT
cdr3_aa: CSARTGRANQPQHF
d_call: TRBD1
clone_size: few
v_call: TRBV20-1
j_call: TRBJ1-5

cdr3_nt: TGTGCCAGGGAACTAGCGGTCCAAGAGACCCAGTACTTC
cdr3_aa: CARELAVQETQYF
d_call: TRBD2
clone_size: NA
v_call: TRBV7-9
j_call: TRBJ2-5

cdr3_nt: TGTGCCATCAGTGATGGACAGGGTCCTTCTGGGGAGCTGTTTTTT
cdr3_aa: CAISDGQGPSGELFF
d_call: TRBD1
clone_size: NA
v_call: TRBV10-3
j_call: TRBJ2-2

cdr3_nt: TGTGCCAGCAGTTTTGGGACGAACTATGGCTACACCTTC
cdr3_aa: CASSFGTNYGYTF
d_call: NA
clone_size: many
v_call: TRBV12-3/TRBV12-4
j_call: TRBJ1-2

cdr3_nt: TGTGCCAGCAGCTTAGGGATCGAGACCCAGTACTTC
cdr3_aa: CASSLGIETQYF
d_call: NA
clone_size: NA
v_call: TRBV13
j_call: TRBJ2-5

cdr3_nt: TGTGCCAGCAGCCTGGGGGGTGCCACATCCTATGGCTACACCTTC
cdr3_aa: CASSLGGATSYGYTF
d_call: NA
clone_size: many
v_call: TRBV28
j_call: TRBJ1-2

cdr3_nt: TGTGCCAGCAGCGGGGATGGGGGACTAGCGTTCGACACCGGGGAGCTGTTTTTT
cdr3_aa: CASSGDGGLAFDTGELFF
d_call: TRBD2
clone_size: many
v_call: TRBV25-1
j_call: TRBJ2-2

cdr3_nt: TGTGCCAGCAGTCCAAATCAGGTAGCGGGGACCTCCGAGCAGTACTTC
cdr3_aa: CASSPNQVAGTSEQYF
d_call: TRBD2
clone_size: many
v_call: TRBV27
j_call: TRBJ2-7

cdr3_nt: TGTGCCAGCAGCGGACAGGGGAACGCTAACTATGGCTACACCTTC
cdr3_aa: CASSGQGNANYGYTF
d_call: TRBD1
clone_size: many
v_call: TRBV7-2
j_call: TRBJ1-2

cdr3_nt: TGTGCCACCAGTGATAAGGACCGTGAGGGCTACACCTTC
cdr3_aa: CATSDKDREGYTF
d_call: NA
clone_size: many
v_call: TRBV24-1
j_call: TRBJ1-2

cdr3_nt: TGTGCCAGCAGCTTGGACGGTAGTCCTGGGTACGAGCAGTACTTC
cdr3_aa: CASSLDGSPGYEQYF
d_call: NA
clone_size: few
v_call: TRBV7-8
j_call: TRBJ2-7

cdr3_nt: TGTGCCAGCAGCCCCGGACTAGCAGTCGCCAAAAACATTCAGTACTTC
cdr3_aa: CASSPGLAVAKNIQYF
d_call: TRBD2
clone_size: few
v_call: TRBV7-2
j_call: TRBJ2-4

cdr3_nt: TGTGCCAGCGAATTAGCGGGGGGCGGGAAGCAGTACTTC
cdr3_aa: CASELAGGGKQYF
d_call: TRBD2
clone_size: many
v_call: TRBV28
j_call: TRBJ2-7

cdr3_nt: TGTGCCAGTAGGCGAGGGGGATCTGGCCACGAGCAGTACTTC
cdr3_aa: CASRRGGSGHEQYF
d_call: NA
clone_size: few
v_call: TRBV19
j_call: TRBJ2-7

cdr3_nt: TGCAGTGCTAGAGATCCGGACAGGGGGATAGTCGACGAGCAGTACTTC
cdr3_aa: CSARDPDRGIVDEQYF
d_call: TRBD1
clone_size: NA
v_call: TRBV20-1
j_call: TRBJ2-7

cdr3_nt: TGCGCCAGCAGCCAAGCAAAGGACACTGAAGCTTTCTTT
cdr3_aa: CASSQAKDTEAFF
d_call: NA
clone_size: few
v_call: TRBV4-1
j_call: TRBJ1-1